These T cell receptor beta chains were read from a single sample in a study of T cells in Graves' hyperthyroidism and ophthalmopathy. MiXCR was run by TCRdb on the multiplex PCR reads, yielding one entry per CDR3 protein. The sample consists of 490,000 or so distinct CDR3 sequences, about 20% of them appearing once. The sequenced material came from blood. Source of these receptors: a woman between 70 and 85 years old with Graves' ophthalmopathy. CDR3s include the opening cysteine and the closing phenylalanine or tryptophan. Each record gives: clone size, D gene, V gene, J gene, CDR3 DNA, CDR3 protein. D genes are given only for firm matches. Expanded clones are given a class, and other clones once, few, many or no size at all.

clone size: -
D gene: TRBD2
V gene: TRBV7-9
J gene: TRBJ2-2
CDR3 DNA: TGTGCCAGCAGCCCGACTAGCGGGAGAGGTACCGGGGAGCTGTTTTTT
CDR3 protein: CASSPTSGRGTGELFF

clone size: -
D gene: -
V gene: TRBV5-5
J gene: TRBJ2-3
CDR3 DNA: TGTGCCAGCAGCTTGGAGGTCGGGCCCTACTCTACGCAGTATTTT
CDR3 protein: CASSLEVGPYSTQYF

clone size: many
D gene: -
V gene: TRBV5-1
J gene: TRBJ1-1
CDR3 DNA: TGCGCCAGCAGCTTGAAAATGGGGGACACTGAAGCTTTCTTT
CDR3 protein: CASSLKMGDTEAFF

clone size: -
D gene: TRBD1
V gene: TRBV2
J gene: TRBJ1-5
CDR3 DNA: TGTGCCAGCAGTGAAGGGGGACAGGGGAATCAGCCCCAGCATTTT
CDR3 protein: CASSEGGQGNQPQHF

clone size: many
D gene: -
V gene: TRBV2
J gene: TRBJ2-1
CDR3 DNA: TGTGCCAGCAGTGTGGAGGGGGTGAGGTACAATGAGCAGTTCTTC
CDR3 protein: CASSVEGVRYNEQFF

clone size: once
D gene: -
V gene: TRBV5-6
J gene: TRBJ1-6
CDR3 DNA: TGTGCCAGCAGCTTAGTTGAATCACCCCTCCACTTT
CDR3 protein: CASSLVESPLHF

clone size: many
D gene: TRBD1
V gene: TRBV27
J gene: TRBJ1-2
CDR3 DNA: TGTGCCAGCAGTTTACTGGACAGGGGAGGTGGCTACACCTTC
CDR3 protein: CASSLLDRGGGYTF

clone size: -
D gene: TRBD1
V gene: TRBV30
J gene: TRBJ2-7
CDR3 DNA: TGTGCCTGGAGTGGAGGTCACAGGGGGCCGTACGAGCAGTACTTC
CDR3 protein: CAWSGGHRGPYEQYF

clone size: many
D gene: -
V gene: TRBV20-1
J gene: TRBJ2-1
CDR3 DNA: TGCAGTGCTAGCCTTCGGGGGCTTAATGAGCAGTTCTTC
CDR3 protein: CSASLRGLNEQFF

clone size: many
D gene: -
V gene: TRBV11-2
J gene: TRBJ1-1
CDR3 DNA: TGTGCCAGCAGCTTAGGTGGGGGTTACACTGAAGCTTTCTTT
CDR3 protein: CASSLGGGYTEAFF

clone size: -
D gene: -
V gene: TRBV2
J gene: TRBJ1-5
CDR3 DNA: TGTGCCAGCAGTGATACCGGGACCAATCAGCCCCAGCATTTT
CDR3 protein: CASSDTGTNQPQHF

clone size: many
D gene: -
V gene: TRBV3-1
J gene: TRBJ1-1
CDR3 DNA: TGTGCCAGCAGCCGCTCAGGGAACACTGAAGCTTTCTTT
CDR3 protein: CASSRSGNTEAFF

clone size: few
D gene: -
V gene: TRBV6-1
J gene: TRBJ1-1
CDR3 DNA: TGTGCCAGCACTCTAGGGGTAATGAACACTGAAGCTTTCTTT
CDR3 protein: CASTLGVMNTEAFF

clone size: -
D gene: -
V gene: TRBV11-2
J gene: TRBJ1-4
CDR3 DNA: TGTGCCAGCAGCTTAGGGGAGAATGAAAAACTGTTTTTT
CDR3 protein: CASSLGENEKLFF

clone size: -
D gene: TRBD1
V gene: TRBV29-1
J gene: TRBJ1-2
CDR3 DNA: TGCAGCGCCTTGACAGGGGATAGGGATGGCTACACCTTC
CDR3 protein: CSALTGDRDGYTF

clone size: many
D gene: -
V gene: TRBV28
J gene: TRBJ2-7
CDR3 DNA: TGTGCCAGCAGTTCCCAGACGTACGAGCAGTACTTC
CDR3 protein: CASSSQTYEQYF

clone size: -
D gene: -
V gene: TRBV4-1
J gene: TRBJ2-5
CDR3 DNA: TGCGCCAGCAGCCAAGAGGTGCTACAAGAGACCCAGTACTTC
CDR3 protein: CASSQEVLQETQYF